This T cell receptor (beta chain) was recovered during a study of CD8 T cells in Susac syndrome. The RNA input was roughly 0.45 to 1 ug, and it was reverse transcribed with random hexamers. It was immunoSEQ multiplex PCR that amplified TCR beta CDR3 across 54 Vbeta and 13 Jbeta. Each CDR3 protein gets one entry after TCRdb re-called the immunoSEQ multiplex PCR reads with MiXCR. This table holds about 140,000 distinct CDR3 sequences, roughly 96% found once. Trimming pared 4 bases from V and 1 base from J, leaving 8 bases between. The CDR3 extends over 15 amino acids. CDR1 and CDR2 from the germline V gene are LGHDT and YNNKEL (reference sequence). TCR beta from blood CD8+ and CD4+ T cells was sequenced. It was treatment-naive patients with stable or active relapsing-remitting disease who made up the multiple sclerosis controls. The CD8+ and CD4+ T cells were negatively isolated, with the TEMRA cells enriched by FACS.

The rearrangement joins TRBV3-1 to TRBJ1-6; no reliable D call. Sequencing was performed on CD4+ T cells from PBMCs. The receptor was derived from a human donor with multiple sclerosis. CDR3 amino acids: CASSPVLSYNSPLHF. In DNA, the CDR3 is TGTGCCAGCAGCCCGGTGTTGTCCTATAATTCACCCCTCCACTTT.